A single TCR beta chain is shown here with its context. The data derive from a study of T cells in Graves' hyperthyroidism and ophthalmopathy. Amplified TCR beta CDR3 regions came from RNA transcripts. During a first-round RT-PCR of the TCR CDR3, the HTBI primer set was used. TCRdb processed the multiplex PCR reads anew with MiXCR; each CDR3 protein has one entry. Of some 650,000 distinct CDR3 sequences listed, more than 15% are singletons. This TCR derives from a woman in her thirties or forties with Graves' ophthalmopathy. The specimen was blood.

The CDR3 nucleotides read TGCAGTGCTAGAATTCCAGGGATCTATGGCTACACCTTC. Translation: CSARIPGIYGYTF. The J gene is TRBJ1-2, the V gene TRBV20-1; weak D call: TRBD1 (5 bases). Trimming took 2 bases from V and 4 from J, leaving 11 bases between them. The V gene's germline CDR1 is DFQATT and CDR2 SNEGSKA (reference sequence). CDR3 length equals 13 residues.